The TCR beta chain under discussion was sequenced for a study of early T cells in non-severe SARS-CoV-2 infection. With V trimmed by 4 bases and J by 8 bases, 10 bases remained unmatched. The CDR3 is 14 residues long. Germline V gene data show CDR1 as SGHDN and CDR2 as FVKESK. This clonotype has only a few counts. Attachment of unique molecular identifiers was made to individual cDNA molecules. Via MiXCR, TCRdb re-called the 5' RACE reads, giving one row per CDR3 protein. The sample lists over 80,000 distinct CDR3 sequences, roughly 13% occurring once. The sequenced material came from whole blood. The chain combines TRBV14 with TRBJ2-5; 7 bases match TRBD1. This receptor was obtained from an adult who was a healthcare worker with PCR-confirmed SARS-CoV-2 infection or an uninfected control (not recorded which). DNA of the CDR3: TGTGCCAGCAGCCGAGACCCAGGGGGACCTACCCAGTACTTC. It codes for CASSRDPGGPTQYF.